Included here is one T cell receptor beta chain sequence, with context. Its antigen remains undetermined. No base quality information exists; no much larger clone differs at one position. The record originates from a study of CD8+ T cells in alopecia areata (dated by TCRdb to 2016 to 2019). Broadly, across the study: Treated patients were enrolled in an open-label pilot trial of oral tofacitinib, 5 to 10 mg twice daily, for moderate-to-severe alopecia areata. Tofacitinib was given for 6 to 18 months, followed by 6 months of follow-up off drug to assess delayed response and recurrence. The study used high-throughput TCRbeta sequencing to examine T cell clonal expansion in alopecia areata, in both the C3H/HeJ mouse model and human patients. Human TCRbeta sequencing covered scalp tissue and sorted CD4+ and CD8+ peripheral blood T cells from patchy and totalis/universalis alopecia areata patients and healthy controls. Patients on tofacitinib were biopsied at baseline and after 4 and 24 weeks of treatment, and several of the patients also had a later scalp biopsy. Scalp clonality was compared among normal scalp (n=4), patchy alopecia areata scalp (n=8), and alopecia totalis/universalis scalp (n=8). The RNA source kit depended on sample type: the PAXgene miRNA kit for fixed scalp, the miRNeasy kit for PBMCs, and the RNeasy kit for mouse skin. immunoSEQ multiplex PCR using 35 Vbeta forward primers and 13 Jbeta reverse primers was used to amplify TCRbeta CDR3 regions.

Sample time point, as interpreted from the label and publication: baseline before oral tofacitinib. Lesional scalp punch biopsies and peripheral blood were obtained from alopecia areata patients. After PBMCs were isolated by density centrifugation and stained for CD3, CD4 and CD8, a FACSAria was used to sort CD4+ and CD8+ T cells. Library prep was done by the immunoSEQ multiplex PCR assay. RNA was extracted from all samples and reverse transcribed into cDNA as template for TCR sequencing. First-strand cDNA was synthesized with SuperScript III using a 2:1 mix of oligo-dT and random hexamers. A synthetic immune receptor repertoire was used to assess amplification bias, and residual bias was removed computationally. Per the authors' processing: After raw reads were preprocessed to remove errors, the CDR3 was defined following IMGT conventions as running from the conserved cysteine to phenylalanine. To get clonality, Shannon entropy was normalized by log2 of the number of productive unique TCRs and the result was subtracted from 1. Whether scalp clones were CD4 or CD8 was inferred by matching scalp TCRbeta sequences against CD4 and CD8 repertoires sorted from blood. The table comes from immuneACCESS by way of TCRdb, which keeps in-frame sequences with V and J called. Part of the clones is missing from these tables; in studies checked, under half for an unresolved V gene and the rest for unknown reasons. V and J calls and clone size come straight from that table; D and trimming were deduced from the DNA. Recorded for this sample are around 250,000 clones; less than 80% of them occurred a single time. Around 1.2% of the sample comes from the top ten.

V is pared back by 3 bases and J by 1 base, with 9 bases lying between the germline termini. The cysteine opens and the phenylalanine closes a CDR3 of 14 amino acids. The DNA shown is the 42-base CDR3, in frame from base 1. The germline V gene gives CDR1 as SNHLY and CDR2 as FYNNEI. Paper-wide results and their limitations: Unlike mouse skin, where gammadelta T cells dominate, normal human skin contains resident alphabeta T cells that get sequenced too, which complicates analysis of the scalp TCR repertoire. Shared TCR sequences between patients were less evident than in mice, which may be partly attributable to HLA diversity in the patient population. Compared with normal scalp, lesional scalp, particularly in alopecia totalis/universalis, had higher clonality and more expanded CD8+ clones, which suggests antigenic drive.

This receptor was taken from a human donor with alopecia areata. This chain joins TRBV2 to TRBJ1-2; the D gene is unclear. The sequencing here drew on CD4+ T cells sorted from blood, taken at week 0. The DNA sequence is TGTGCCAGCAGTGATAGTAGGATTAACTATGGCTACACCTTC. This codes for CASSDSRINYGYTF. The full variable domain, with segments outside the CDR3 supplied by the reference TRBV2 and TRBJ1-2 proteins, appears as EPEVTQTPSHQVTQMGQEVILRCVPISNHLYFYWYRQILGQKVEFLVSFYNNEISEKSEIFDDQFSVERPDGSNFTLKIRSTKLEDSAMYFCASSDSRINYGYTFGSGTRLTVV.